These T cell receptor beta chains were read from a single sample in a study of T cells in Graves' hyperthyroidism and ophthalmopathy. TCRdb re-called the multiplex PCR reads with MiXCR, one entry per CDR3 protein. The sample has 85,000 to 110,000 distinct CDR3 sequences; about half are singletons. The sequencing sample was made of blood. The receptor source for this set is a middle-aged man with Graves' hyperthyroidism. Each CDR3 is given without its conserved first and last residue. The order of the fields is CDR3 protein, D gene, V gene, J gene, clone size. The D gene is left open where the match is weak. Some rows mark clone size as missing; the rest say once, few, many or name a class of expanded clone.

ASSNAGTEFYNSPLH	TRBD1	TRBV25-1	TRBJ1-6	-
ASSTWQGLGNEKLF	-	TRBV11-2	TRBJ1-4	many
ASSLGQRMNTEAF	-	TRBV7-2	TRBJ1-1	-
ASSEVFGANVLT	-	TRBV10-1	TRBJ2-6	-
ASKDRKVQPQH	-	TRBV19	TRBJ1-5	many
ASGGSLGTEAF	-	TRBV5-5	TRBJ1-1	many
ASRKAGWAYEQY	-	TRBV7-8	TRBJ2-7	many
AWSSQGASNQPQH	TRBD1	TRBV11-2	TRBJ1-5	-
SSYGGQGYEQY	TRBD1	TRBV20-1	TRBJ2-7	once
ASSFNEQF	-	TRBV7-9	TRBJ2-1	many
ASSVWGEQF	-	TRBV6-1	TRBJ2-1	many
ASSNRWAGELF	-	TRBV19	TRBJ2-2	many
ASRTSGGLNQETQY	TRBD2	TRBV12-3/TRBV12-4	TRBJ2-5	many
ASSMSQTYEQY	-	TRBV7-9	TRBJ2-7	many
ASSPSGYELY	-	TRBV7-6	TRBJ2-7	-
ASSPLGLAGGGVSTDTQY	TRBD2	TRBV9	TRBJ2-3	-
ASNLLGQGYNSPLH	TRBD1	TRBV28	TRBJ1-6	many
ASRRGSGLT	-	TRBV6-6	TRBJ1-2	-
ASSPGDGAYEQY	-	TRBV4-3	TRBJ2-7	-
ASSPNVQRDPQETQY	TRBD2	TRBV11-2	TRBJ2-5	many
ASSSTQRSRETQY	-	TRBV19	TRBJ2-5	-
ASSFGDSDTQY	-	TRBV5-1	TRBJ2-3	many
ASSGTGGEQETQY	-	TRBV5-1	TRBJ2-5	few
ASSDPGLAGANTQY	TRBD2	TRBV2	TRBJ2-3	many
SARPPRQGVVIEQY	TRBD1	TRBV20-1	TRBJ2-7	many
ASSHGTYKETQY	-	TRBV5-1	TRBJ2-5	many
ATPRWDSKETQY	-	TRBV15	TRBJ2-5	-
ASSEAGNQPQH	-	TRBV6-1	TRBJ1-5	many
ASTKVRDGYT	-	TRBV9	TRBJ1-2	many
AISLTSGGNTGELF	TRBD2	TRBV10-3	TRBJ2-2	many
ASSMGTEAF	-	TRBV19	TRBJ1-1	many
ASSESILGNYGYT	-	TRBV10-2	TRBJ1-2	-
ASSQGRAYEQY	-	TRBV11-2	TRBJ2-7	-
AWSGTQGVVGTQD	TRBD1	TRBV30	TRBJ2-3	-
ASSYFGYTEAF	-	TRBV6-5	TRBJ1-1	once
ASSEDLGMRETQY	-	TRBV9	TRBJ2-5	-
ASSPQQGMLAWSGELF	-	TRBV18	TRBJ2-2	-
ASTGRQGQPQH	TRBD1	TRBV12-3/TRBV12-4	TRBJ1-5	many